The 26 T cell receptor beta chains listed next were all sequenced from one sample in a study of regulatory T cells in long-lasting Graves disease. The time point is: newly diagnosed GD, antithyroid drugs for less than 3 months. PBMCs provided the RNA from which the TCR library was made. According to the study, TCR beta libraries were built with iRepertoire HTBI primers and CDR3-region Arm-PCR. TCRdb recomputed calls from the multiplex PCR reads with MiXCR, one row per CDR3 protein. Here the sample spans about 380,000 distinct CDR3 sequences, 15% to 19% being singletons. Sequencing used peripheral blood mononuclear cells (PBMCs), obtained at new diagnosis, from a patient treated with antithyroid drugs. These receptors all stem from a female donor with Graves disease.

There are many counts of this clonotype. The chain recombines TRBV5-1 with TRBJ2-1; D call uncertain. V dropped 4 bases and J dropped 0 bases, with 14 bases sitting between them. The CDR3 is 16 residues long. Germline V lookup: CDR1 SGHRS, CDR2 YFSETQ. In nucleotides, the CDR3 is TGCGCCAGCAGCCCCCTAAGCGCAGGCTCCTACAATGAGCAGTTCTTC. Translation gives CASSPLSAGSYNEQFF.

This clonotype has just a few counts. The junction differs from germline at one of its ends, possibly a read error. The chain employs TRBV7-2 and TRBJ2-7; D unresolved. Germline CDR1 reads SGHTA; CDR2 reads FQGNSA. The CDR3 has 11 residues. The CDR3 region is CASSLSYVQYF. In DNA, the CDR3 is TGTGCCAGCAGCCTAAGTTACGTGCAGTACTTC.

This clonotype was observed once. One base away lies a much larger clone, so this may be a sequencing read error. This likely comes from a read error, as the CDR3 has no conserved phenylalanine or tryptophan at its end. The DNA is left out, because the CDR3 cannot be placed on it with certainty; the CDR3 is given as TCRdb lists it. This chain uses TRBV3-2 with TRBJ1-1; TRBD1 is taken as the D call from the table, unchecked against the DNA. TRBV3-2 has pseudogene status. Both ends counted, the CDR3 spans 14 residues. The chain's CDR3 is CASSHRQGITEAFL.

This clonotype was seen ten or more times. V gene TRBV20-1 combines with J gene TRBJ2-3, with TRBD2 identical over 12 bases. Germline V gene sequence: CDR1 DFQATT, CDR2 SNEGSKA (reference sequence). After removal of 6 bases from V and 2 bases from J, the junction contained 18 bases not matched to a gene. This CDR3 is built from 19 residues. CDR3 nucleotides: TGCAGTGCAACGAGCGGCCTAGCGGGAGGGATTTGGGACACAGATACGCAGTATTTT. Its protein is CSATSGLAGGIWDTDTQYF.

This clonotype has ten or more counts. The genes are TRBV20-1 and TRBJ2-1, with 11 bases matching TRBD2. Trimming at V came to 6 bases and at J to 4 bases, leaving 11 bases not matched to a gene. This CDR3 has 16 residues. From germline, CDR1 is DFQATT and CDR2 SNEGSKA (reference sequence). CDR3 bases: TGCAGTGCCACCCTCCGACTAGCGGGAACTTACAATGAGCAGTTCTTC. This gives the protein CSATLRLAGTYNEQFF.

This clonotype showed up many times. The CDR3 sequence: CASSRPFEGMGTDTQYF. The CDR3 nucleotides are TGTGCCAGCAGCCGACCCTTCGAGGGAATGGGCACAGATACGCAGTATTTT. V and J are TRBV12-3 or TRBV12-4 and TRBJ2-3, with D possibly TRBD2 on 5 matching bases. The CDR3 has 17 residues. V lost 6 bases and J lost 1, with 20 bases in between.

This clonotype was picked up many times. The chain is built from TRBV27 and TRBJ2-1; D unclear. The V end was cut by 5 bases, the J end by 0 bases, with 8 bases between. The CDR3 covers 14 residues. The germline gives CDR1 MNHEY, CDR2 SMNVEV (reference sequence). In DNA, the CDR3 is TGTGCCAGCAGTGCCGACAACTCCTACAATGAGCAGTTCTTC. It is translated as CASSADNSYNEQFF.

CDR3 residues: CASRPAGGTDTQYF. CDR3 nucleotide sequence: TGTGCCAGCAGGCCGGCGGGGGGGACAGATACGCAGTATTTT. V gene TRBV12-3 or TRBV12-4 combines with J gene TRBJ2-3; TRBD2 agrees at 9 bases. CDR3 length equals 14 residues. V gave up 6 bases and J gave up 3 bases; unmatched junction bases: 4.

This clonotype was observed many times. The V gene is TRBV7-9, the J gene TRBJ1-2; a possible D gene is TRBD1 (5 bases). Trimming stripped 6 bases from V and 7 bases from J, with 9 bases between. The germline V gene encodes CDR1 SEHNR and CDR2 FQNEAQ (reference sequence). There are 11 residues in the CDR3. For the CDR3, the DNA is TGTGCCAGCAGACTCGGGGCTGGCTACACCTTC. It is translated as CASRLGAGYTF. Full variable domain (rest looked up from reference TRBV7-9 and TRBJ1-2): DTGVSQNPRHKITKRGQNVTFRCDPISEHNRLYWYRQTLGQGPEFLTYFQNEAQLEKSRLLSDRFSAERPKGSFSTLEIQRTEQGDSAMYLCASRLGAGYTFGSGTRLTVV.

This rearrangement joins TRBV10-3 to TRBJ2-1, with 7 positions matching TRBD2. The CDR3 has 14 amino acids. Germline V gives CDR1 ENHRY, CDR2 SYGVKD. The ends lost 9 bases at V and 1 base at J; junction bases unmatched: 6. This CDR3 is CAIREGLSYNEQFF. CDR3 bases: TGTGCCATTAGGGAGGGCCTTTCCTACAATGAGCAGTTCTTC.

In its sample, this clonotype was seen many times. The J gene is TRBJ1-1, the V gene TRBV3-1; D unclear. Germline-derived CDR1 and CDR2 are LGHDT and YNNKEL (reference sequence). V was clipped by 0 bases and J by 3 bases, with 8 bases between them. This CDR3 spans 14 amino acids. The CDR3 DNA sequence: TGTGCCAGCAGCCAAGATTTCACGGACACTGAAGCTTTCTTT. Protein: CASSQDFTDTEAFF.

This clonotype appeared many times. The chain uses TRBV4-1 and TRBJ2-3, with D perhaps assigned TRBD1 or TRBD2 (5 bases each). Trimming pared 1 base from V and 4 bases from J, leaving 18 bases between. The CDR3 runs 17 residues. Germline V lookup: CDR1 MGHRA, CDR2 YSYEKL. The CDR3 reads CASSQAYMEGTADTQYF. DNA of the CDR3: TGCGCCAGCAGCCAAGCTTATATGGAAGGGACGGCAGATACGCAGTATTTT.

This clonotype showed up just a few times. The CDR3 loop reads CASSSHEADSRGYTF. CDR3 nucleotide sequence: TGTGCCAGCAGCTCACACGAGGCGGACAGCAGGGGCTACACCTTC. The chain is built from TRBV7-9 and TRBJ1-2, with a possible D match to TRBD1 (6 bases). Trimming took 4 bases from V and 8 from J, leaving 20 bases between them. This CDR3 is 15 amino acids long. The germline V gene encodes CDR1 SEHNR and CDR2 FQNEAQ (reference sequence).

The chain uses TRBV28 and TRBJ1-1; unclear D gene. The CDR3 is 15 residues long. V gave up 3 bases and J gave up 3 bases, with 14 bases separating them. Germline V gene lookup returns CDR1 MDHEN and CDR2 SYDVKM. CDR3 protein: CASSFVGFGDTEAFF. The CDR3 nucleotides read TGTGCCAGCAGTTTTGTAGGGTTCGGGGACACTGAAGCTTTCTTT.

The chain links TRBV10-1 to TRBJ2-1, with D possibly matching TRBD1 (5 bases). The germline gives CDR1 WNHNN, CDR2 SYGVQD (reference sequence). The CDR3 sequence is 13 residues long. Trimming took off 6 bases at V and 10 bases at J, with 16 bases between the two ends. DNA for the CDR3: TGCGCCAGCAGACCATTCGGACACACGGAGCAGTTCTTC. Amino acids: CASRPFGHTEQFF.

In its sample, this clonotype was seen a few times. This chain uses TRBV5-4 with TRBJ2-3, with D possibly matching TRBD1 (6 bases). The CDR3 spans 14 residues. V lost 4 bases, J lost 5 bases, and 14 bases lay in between. CDR1 is SGHNT and CDR2 is YYREEE in the germline V gene (reference sequence). CDR3 coding DNA: TGTGCCAGCAGCCGAGGGGGATCAGGAGATACGCAGTATTTT. This translates into CASSRGGSGDTQYF. The variable domain in full, with the rest retrieved from reference TRBV5-4 and TRBJ2-3, is ETGVTQSPTHLIKTRGQQVTLRCSSQSGHNTVSWYQQALGQGPQFIFQYYREEENGRGNFPPRFSGLQFPNYSSELNVNALELDDSALYLCASSRGGSGDTQYFGPGTRLTVL.

This clonotype turned up a few times. This chain connects TRBV20-1 to TRBJ1-5; D ambiguous. With 1 base removed from V and 9 bases from J, the gap between germline ends came to 16 bases. Germline assignment: CDR1 DFQATT and CDR2 SNEGSKA (reference sequence). The CDR3 runs to 14 residues. The DNA of the CDR3 is TGCAGTGCTAGAGTGTCAGTCGTGGGTGGGCCCCAGCATTTT. Amino acid sequence: CSARVSVVGGPQHF.

This clonotype was counted many times. The rearrangement links TRBV29-1 to TRBJ2-3; no reliable D call. Per the germline V gene, CDR1 is SQVTM and CDR2 is ANQGSEA. V dropped 0 bases and J dropped 3 bases, with 10 bases sitting between them. The CDR3 runs 14 residues. CDR3 protein: CSVEDRGSTDTQYF. CDR3 nucleotide sequence: TGCAGCGTTGAAGATCGCGGTTCGACAGATACGCAGTATTTT.

This clonotype was observed many times. The chain has TRBV5-1 and TRBJ2-7; 9 bases fit TRBD2. Germline loops: CDR1 SGHRS, CDR2 YFSETQ. The CDR3 is 15 amino acids. J was trimmed by 5 bases and V by 4 bases; bases with no gene match: 10. DNA for the CDR3: TGCGCCAGCAGCCCGGCGGGAGGGCAAGGCAACGAGCAGTACTTC. It translates to CASSPAGGQGNEQYF.

This rearrangement joins TRBV7-2 to TRBJ2-2; TRBD2 agrees at 11 bases. The V segment lost 2 bases and the J segment 4 bases; nucleotides outside the gene matches: 12. Germline V gene data show CDR1 as SGHTA and CDR2 as FQGNSA. CDR3 length: 19 amino acids. CDR3 protein: CASSLQMLAGGRPTGELFF. The DNA for the CDR3 is TGTGCCAGCAGCTTACAAATGTTAGCGGGAGGGCGTCCCACCGGGGAGCTGTTTTTT. Using reference TRBV7-2 and TRBJ2-2 for the parts outside the CDR3, the full variable domain is GAGVSQSPSNKVTEKGKDVELRCDPISGHTALYWYRQSLGQGLEFLIYFQGNSAPDKSGLPSDRFSAERTGGSVSTLTIQRTQQEDSAVYLCASSLQMLAGGRPTGELFFGEGSRLTVL.

This clonotype has at least ten counts. The chain has TRBV5-6 and TRBJ1-1; no clear D gene. This CDR3 region has 19 residues. Germline V gene data show CDR1 as SGHDT and CDR2 as YYEEEE. V was shortened by 4 bases and J by 2 bases, with 27 bases between the two germline ends. The CDR3 region is CASSLSPGVQGFGNTEAFF. The CDR3 DNA sequence: TGTGCCAGCAGCCTTAGCCCCGGGGTACAAGGTTTCGGAAACACTGAAGCTTTCTTT.

This clonotype showed up many times. The CDR3 DNA reads TGTGCCAGCAGCCCAGGGGGCAGGCAAGAGACCCAGTACTTC. Translation gives CASSPGGRQETQYF. The chain recombines TRBV11-2 with TRBJ2-5; 8 bases align to TRBD1. Germline-derived CDR1 and CDR2 are SGHAT and FQNNGV. CDR3 length equals 14 residues. V gave up 5 bases and J gave up 2 bases; unmatched junction bases: 4.

This rearrangement joins TRBV19 to TRBJ1-2, with D unclear. Looked up from germline, CDR1 is LNHDA and CDR2 is SQIVND (reference sequence). With 11 bases removed from V and 4 bases from J, the gap between germline ends came to 14 bases. The length of the CDR3 is 12 residues. This CDR3 is CAGLDSGYGYTF. Here the CDR3 DNA reads TGTGCCGGCTTGGATTCTGGCTATGGCTACACCTTC. Full variable domain (outside the CDR3, taken from reference TRBV19 and TRBJ1-2): DGGITQSPKYLFRKEGQNVTLSCEQNLNHDAMYWYRQDPGQGLRLIYYSQIVNDFQKGDIAEGYSVSREKKESFPLTVTSAQKNPTAFYLCAGLDSGYGYTFGSGTRLTVV.

This clonotype has at least ten counts. The V and J genes are TRBV6-1 and TRBJ2-7; TRBD1 might be the D (5 bases). With 6 bases removed from V and 1 base from J, the gap between germline ends came to 16 bases. Germline V CDR1 and CDR2: MNHNS, SASEGT. CDR3 size: 15 residues. The CDR3 here is CASRDVAGLSYEQYF. The CDR3 nucleotides are TGTGCCAGCAGGGACGTCGCAGGGCTTTCCTACGAGCAGTACTTC.

The rearrangement uses TRBV10-3 and TRBJ2-1; either TRBD1 or TRBD2 may fit D (6 bases each). CDR1 is ENHRY, CDR2 SYGVKD, per germline. The V end was cut by 0 bases, the J end by 15 bases, with 15 bases between. The CDR3 is made up of 13 amino acids. The CDR3 protein is CAISESIGGGLFF. For the CDR3, the DNA is TGTGCCATCAGTGAGTCGATTGGAGGGGGTCTGTTCTTC.

This clonotype was detected many times. This chain's CDR3 is CASSLDPGGDTNTQYF. The CDR3 DNA reads TGTGCCAGCAGCTTAGATCCGGGGGGAGACACGAATACGCAGTATTTT. The genes are TRBV7-9 and TRBJ2-3; 7 positions match TRBD2. The germline CDR1 and CDR2 sequences are SEHNR and FQNEAQ (reference sequence). The CDR3 is 16 amino acids. The ends lost 1 base at V and 7 bases at J; junction bases unmatched: 11.